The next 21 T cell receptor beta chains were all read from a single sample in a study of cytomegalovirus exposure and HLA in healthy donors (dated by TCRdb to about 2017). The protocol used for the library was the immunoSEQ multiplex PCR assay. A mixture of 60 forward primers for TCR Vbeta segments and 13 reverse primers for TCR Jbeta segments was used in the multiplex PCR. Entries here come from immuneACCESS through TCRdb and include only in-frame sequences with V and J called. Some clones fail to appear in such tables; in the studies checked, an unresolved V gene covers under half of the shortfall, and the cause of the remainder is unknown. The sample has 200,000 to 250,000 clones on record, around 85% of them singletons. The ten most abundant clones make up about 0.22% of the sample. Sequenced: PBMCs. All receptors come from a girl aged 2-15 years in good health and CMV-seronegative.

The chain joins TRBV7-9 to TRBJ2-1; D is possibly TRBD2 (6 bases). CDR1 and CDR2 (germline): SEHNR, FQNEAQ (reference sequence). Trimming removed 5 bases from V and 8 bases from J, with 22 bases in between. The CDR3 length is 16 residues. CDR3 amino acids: CASSPPRLVGGYEQFF. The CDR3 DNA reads TGTGCCAGCAGCCCCCCCCGACTAGTGGGGGGATATGAGCAGTTCTTC.

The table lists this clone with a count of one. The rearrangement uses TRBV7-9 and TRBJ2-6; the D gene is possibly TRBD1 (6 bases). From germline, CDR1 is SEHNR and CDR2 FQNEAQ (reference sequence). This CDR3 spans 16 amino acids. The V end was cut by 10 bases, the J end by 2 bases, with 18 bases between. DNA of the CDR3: TGTGCCATCCTCGACAGGACAGCGGCTGGGGCCAACGTCCTGACTTTC. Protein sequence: CAILDRTAAGANVLTF.

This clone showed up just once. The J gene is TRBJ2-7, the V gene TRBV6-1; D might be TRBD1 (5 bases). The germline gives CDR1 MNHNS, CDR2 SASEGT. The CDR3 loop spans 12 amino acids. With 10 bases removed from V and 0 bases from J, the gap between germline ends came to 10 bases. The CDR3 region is CATDTSSYEQYF. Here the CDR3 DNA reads TGTGCCACGGACACGAGCTCCTACGAGCAGTACTTC.

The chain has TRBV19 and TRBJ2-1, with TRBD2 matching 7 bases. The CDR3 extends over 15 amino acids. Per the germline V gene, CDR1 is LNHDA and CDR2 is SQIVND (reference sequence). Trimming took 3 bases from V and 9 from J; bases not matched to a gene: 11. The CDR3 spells CASSMFAGEGVEQFF. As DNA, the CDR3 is TGTGCCAGTAGTATGTTCGCGGGAGAGGGTGTTGAGCAGTTCTTC. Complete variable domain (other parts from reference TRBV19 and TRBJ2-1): DGGITQSPKYLFRKEGQNVTLSCEQNLNHDAMYWYRQDPGQGLRLIYYSQIVNDFQKGDIAEGYSVSREKKESFPLTVTSAQKNPTAFYLCASSMFAGEGVEQFFGPGTRLTVL.

The CDR3, as DNA: TGTGCCAGCAGCGCCGGACTAGCGGGGACATCCACAGATACGCAGTATTTT. Protein product: CASSAGLAGTSTDTQYF. This rearrangement joins TRBV7-2 to TRBJ2-3; 12 positions agree with TRBD2. The trim removed 5 bases at V and 2 bases at J, leaving 8 bases unmatched. CDR3 length: 17 residues. The germline gives CDR1 SGHTA, CDR2 FQGNSA.

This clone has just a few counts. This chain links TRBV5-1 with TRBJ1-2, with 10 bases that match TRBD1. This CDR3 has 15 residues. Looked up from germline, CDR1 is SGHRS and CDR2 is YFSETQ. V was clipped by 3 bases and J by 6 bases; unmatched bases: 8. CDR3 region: CASSSPGQGFDGYTF. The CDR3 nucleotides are TGCGCCAGCAGCTCTCCGGGACAGGGGTTCGATGGCTACACCTTC.

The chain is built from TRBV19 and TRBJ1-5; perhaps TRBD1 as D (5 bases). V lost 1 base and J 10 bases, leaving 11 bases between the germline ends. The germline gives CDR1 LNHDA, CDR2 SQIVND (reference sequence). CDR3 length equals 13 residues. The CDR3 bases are TGTGCCAGTAGTATAGTGGACGGACATCCCCAGCATTTT. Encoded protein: CASSIVDGHPQHF.

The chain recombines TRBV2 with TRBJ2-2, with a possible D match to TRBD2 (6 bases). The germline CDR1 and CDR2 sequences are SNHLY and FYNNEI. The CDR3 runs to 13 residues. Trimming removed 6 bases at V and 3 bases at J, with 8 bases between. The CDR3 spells CASRTRDTGELFF. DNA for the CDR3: TGTGCCAGCAGGACTAGAGACACCGGGGAGCTGTTTTTT.

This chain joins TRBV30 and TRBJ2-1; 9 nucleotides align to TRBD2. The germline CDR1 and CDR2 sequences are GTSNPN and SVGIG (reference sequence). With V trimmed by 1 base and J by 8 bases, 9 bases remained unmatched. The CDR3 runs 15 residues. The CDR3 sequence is CAWSELAGTLDEQFF. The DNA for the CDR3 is TGTGCCTGGAGTGAGCTAGCGGGAACTTTAGATGAGCAGTTCTTC. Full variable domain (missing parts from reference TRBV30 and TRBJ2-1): SQTIHQWPATLVQPVGSPLSLECTVEGTSNPNLYWYRQAAGRGLQLLFYSVGIGQISSEVPQNLSASRPQDRQFILSSKKLLLSDSGFYLCAWSELAGTLDEQFFGPGTRLTVL.

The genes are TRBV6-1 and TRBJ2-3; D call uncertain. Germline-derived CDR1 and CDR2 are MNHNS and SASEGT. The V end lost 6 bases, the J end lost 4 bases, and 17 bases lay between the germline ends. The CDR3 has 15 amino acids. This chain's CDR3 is CASSGTGRGADTQYF. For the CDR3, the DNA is TGTGCCAGCAGCGGAACGGGTCGAGGTGCAGATACGCAGTATTTT.

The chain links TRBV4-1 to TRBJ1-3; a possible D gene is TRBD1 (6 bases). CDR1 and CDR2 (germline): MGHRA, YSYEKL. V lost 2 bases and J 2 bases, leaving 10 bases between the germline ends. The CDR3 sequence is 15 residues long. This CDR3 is CASSQLYRAGNTIYF. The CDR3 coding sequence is TGCGCCAGCAGCCAATTATACAGGGCTGGAAACACCATATATTTT.

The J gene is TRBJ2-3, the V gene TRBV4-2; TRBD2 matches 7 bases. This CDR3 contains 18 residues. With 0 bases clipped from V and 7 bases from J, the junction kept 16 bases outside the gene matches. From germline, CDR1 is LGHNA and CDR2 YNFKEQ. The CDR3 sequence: CASSQERASGRPDYTQYF. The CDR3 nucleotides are TGTGCCAGCAGCCAAGAACGCGCTAGCGGTCGACCGGATTATACGCAGTATTTT.

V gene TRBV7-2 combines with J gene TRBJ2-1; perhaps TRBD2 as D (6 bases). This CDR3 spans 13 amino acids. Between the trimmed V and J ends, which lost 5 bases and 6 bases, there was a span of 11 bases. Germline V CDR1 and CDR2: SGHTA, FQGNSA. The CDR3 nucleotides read TGTGCCAGCAGCGGGAGGCCAACCAATGAGCAGTTCTTC. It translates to CASSGRPTNEQFF.

Here the CDR3 reads CASSDRLSYSGNTIYF. The CDR3 DNA is TGTGCCAGCAGTGACAGGCTATCTTACTCTGGAAACACCATATATTTT. This chain links TRBV5-6 with TRBJ1-3; D perhaps matches TRBD1 (6 bases). V lost 5 bases to trimming and J lost 0 bases, with 15 bases between them. The CDR3 runs 16 residues. Germline CDR1 and CDR2: SGHDT and YYEEEE.

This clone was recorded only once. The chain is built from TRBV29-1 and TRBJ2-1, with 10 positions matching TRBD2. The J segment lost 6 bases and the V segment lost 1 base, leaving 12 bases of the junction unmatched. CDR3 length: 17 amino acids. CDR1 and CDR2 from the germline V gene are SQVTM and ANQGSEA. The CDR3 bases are TGCAGCGTTGAAGGTTTGCGCGCTAGCGGGAGTTTCAATGAGCAGTTCTTC. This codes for CSVEGLRASGSFNEQFF.

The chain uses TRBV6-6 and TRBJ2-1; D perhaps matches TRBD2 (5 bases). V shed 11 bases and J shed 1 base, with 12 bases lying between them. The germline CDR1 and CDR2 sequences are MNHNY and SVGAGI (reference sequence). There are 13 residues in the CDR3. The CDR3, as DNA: TGTGCCCTCGCGGCGGGTTCCTACAATGAGCAGTTCTTC. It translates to CALAAGSYNEQFF.

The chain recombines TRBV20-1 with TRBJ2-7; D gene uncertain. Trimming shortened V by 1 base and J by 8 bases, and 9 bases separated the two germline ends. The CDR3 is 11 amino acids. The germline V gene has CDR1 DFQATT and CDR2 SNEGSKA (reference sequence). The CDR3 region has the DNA TGCAGTGCTAGAGTTGCGAATAAGCAGTACTTC. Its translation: CSARVANKQYF.

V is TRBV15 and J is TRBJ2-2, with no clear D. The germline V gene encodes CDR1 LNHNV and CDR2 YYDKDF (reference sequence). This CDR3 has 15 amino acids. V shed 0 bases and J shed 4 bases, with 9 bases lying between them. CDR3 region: CATSRDQYGTGELFF. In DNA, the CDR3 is TGTGCCACCAGCAGAGATCAATACGGCACCGGGGAGCTGTTTTTT. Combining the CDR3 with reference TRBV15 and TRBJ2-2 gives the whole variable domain DAMVIQNPRYQVTQFGKPVTLSCSQTLNHNVMYWYQQKSSQAPKLLFHYYDKDFNNEADTPDNFQSRRPNTSFCFLDIRSPGLGDTAMYLCATSRDQYGTGELFFGEGSRLTVL.

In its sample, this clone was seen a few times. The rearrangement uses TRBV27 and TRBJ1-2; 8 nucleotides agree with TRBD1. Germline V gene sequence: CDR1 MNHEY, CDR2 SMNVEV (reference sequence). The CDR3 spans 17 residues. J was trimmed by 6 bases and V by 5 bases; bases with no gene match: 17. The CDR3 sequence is CASSPANRPDRADGYTF. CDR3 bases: TGTGCCAGCAGTCCAGCCAACCGCCCGGACAGGGCGGATGGCTACACCTTC.

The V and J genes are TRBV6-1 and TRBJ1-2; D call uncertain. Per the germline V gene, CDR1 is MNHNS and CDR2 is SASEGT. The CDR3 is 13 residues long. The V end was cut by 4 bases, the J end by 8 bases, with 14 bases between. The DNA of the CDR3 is TGTGCCAGCAGTGGAACAGAAAGCCAAGGCTACACCTTC. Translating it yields CASSGTESQGYTF.

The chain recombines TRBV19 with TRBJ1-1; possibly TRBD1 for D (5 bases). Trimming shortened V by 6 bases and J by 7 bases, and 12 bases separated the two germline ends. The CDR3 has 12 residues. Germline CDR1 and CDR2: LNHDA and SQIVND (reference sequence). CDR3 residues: CASRQGGVEAFF. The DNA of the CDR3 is TGTGCCAGTAGGCAGGGAGGAGTTGAAGCTTTCTTT.